The entry that follows covers one T cell receptor beta chain sequence. This clone has just a few counts. Its cognate antigen has yet to be identified. There are no base qualities to consult, and no much larger clone falls within one base. The immunoSEQ Assay, a bias-controlled multiplex PCR, was used to amplify TCRbeta CDR3 regions from genomic DNA. As for how the authors treated the data: The number of nucleated cells in each sample was estimated from the amplification of reference gene primers within the assay. To quantify the absolute abundance of each unique TCRbeta CDR3 rearrangement, sequence reads were collapsed and filtered. Productive Simpson clonality was computed per sample as the square root of Simpson's diversity index over productive rearrangements. Imported from immuneACCESS, the table was reduced by TCRdb to in-frame sequences with V and J called. These copies leave out some clones; in studies compared against another copy, an unresolved V gene accounts for under half, and the cause of the remainder is not known. That table supplies the V and J calls and clone size; D and trimming were determined from the DNA. In this sample the table shows tens of thousands of clones, 80% to 85% of which occur a single time. The ten largest clones add up to around 27% of the sample.

There are 15 amino acids in the CDR3, from cysteine to phenylalanine inclusive. Only the CDR3 region is kept as DNA, spanning 45 bases read in frame from base 1. Reading the germline V gene gives CDR1 MNHEY and CDR2 SVGAGI. V lost 8 bases and J lost 4 bases; the stretch between them is 21 bases long. This record comes from a study of blood T cell repertoires in COVID-19 (dated by TCRdb to about 2020). About the study as a whole: The collaborator samples originated in the United States, Italy and Spain and spanned the acute and convalescent phases of COVID-19. The material from the prospective study consisted of cDNA or gDNA derived from T cells, B-cell-depleted T cells, or PBMCs. The dataset comprised deeply sampled blood TCRbeta repertoires from subjects exposed to, actively infected with, or recovered from COVID-19. The repertoires were released in a freely available public database intended as a resource for research on the immune response to SARS-CoV-2. Samples were obtained from the ongoing ImmuneRACE study (first 160 participants) and from 1,254 subjects provided by 6 global collaborators. Sample metadata almost always included a de-identified subject ID, COVID-19 status, age in years and sex. Where available, HLA class I and class II types were taken from metadata supplied by the sample provider and were not determined by assay-based typing.

Here is what the overall study found, with its caveats: The quantity of clinical and demographic metadata differed by source and by participant and was supplied without curation.

Each collaborating institution followed its own protocols to collect whole blood in K2EDTA tubes. For TCRbeta analysis, collaborators shipped samples as frozen whole blood, isolated PBMCs, or DNA extracted from either of those sample types. This clonotype was sampled from a human donor in a cohort sampled during active COVID-19. In this chain, TRBV6-5 is recombined with TRBJ2-7; the D segment could be TRBD1, given 5 matching bases. The sample comprised peripheral blood. The CDR3 region: CASGSHPGLRYEQYF. In nucleotide form, the sequence is TGTGCCAGCGGATCCCACCCAGGGTTGAGGTACGAGCAGTACTTC.